These 17 T cell receptor beta chains originate from one sample sequenced in a study of T-cell reconstitution after alpha-beta-depleted transplantation in children. Unique molecular identifiers were incorporated when the TCRbeta library was constructed. TCRdb re-analysed the PCR reads in MiXCR, keeping a single row per CDR3 protein. This sample yields some 300,000 distinct CDR3 sequences, of which 10% are seen a single time; under 3% belongs to the top ten. This specimen consisted of PBMCs from the stem cell graft donor, obtained from the stem cell graft. The receptors shown here come from a human donor who donated a stem cell graft to a child with acute lymphoblastic leukemia.

This clonotype was detected only a few times. The chain combines TRBV7-8 with TRBJ2-5; 12 bases map to TRBD2. The CDR3 is 17 amino acids. After removal of 4 bases from V and 7 bases from J, the junction contained 13 bases not matched to a gene. Germline V lookup: CDR1 SGHVS, CDR2 FQNEAQ. As DNA, the CDR3 is TGTGCCAGCAGCTCTGGCCCTTTCCTAGCGGGAGGGGGGACCCAGTACTTC. Protein: CASSSGPFLAGGGTQYF. Full variable domain (remainder filled in from reference TRBV7-8 and TRBJ2-5): GAGVSQSPRYKVAKRGQDVALRCDPISGHVSLFWYQQALGQGPEFLTYFQNEAQLDKSGLPSDRFFAERPEGSVSTLKIQRTQQEDSAVYLCASSSGPFLAGGGTQYFGPGTRLLVL.

The table lists this clonotype with a few counts. V is TRBV12-3 or TRBV12-4 and J is TRBJ1-5; 7 positions match TRBD1. This CDR3 has 17 residues. The ends lost 2 bases at V and 2 bases at J; junction bases unmatched: 9. CDR3 nucleotides: TGTGCCAGCAGTTTAAGGACAGGCCTAAGGGGCAATCAGCCCCAGCATTTT. Its protein is CASSLRTGLRGNQPQHF.

The sample holds many counts of this clonotype. This chain connects TRBV27 to TRBJ2-5; 9 positions agree with TRBD1. After removal of 6 bases from V and 2 bases from J, the junction contained 10 bases not matched to a gene. Germline V lookup: CDR1 MNHEY, CDR2 SMNVEV (reference sequence). CDR3 length: 16 residues. The CDR3 DNA reads TGTGCCAGCAGCCCTACACAGGGGGCCCATCAAGAGACCCAGTACTTC. It is translated as CASSPTQGAHQETQYF.

The chain couples TRBV7-9 to TRBJ1-4; D is uncertain. V was cut by 5 bases and J by 7 bases, with 8 bases left in between. Germline V lookup: CDR1 SEHNR, CDR2 FQNEAQ (reference sequence). The CDR3 has 12 residues. CDR3 sequence reads: CASSLYGEKLFF. In DNA form, the CDR3 reads TGTGCCAGCAGCCTATACGGTGAAAAACTGTTTTTT.

This clonotype was counted a few times. The chain links TRBV11-1 to TRBJ2-1, with TRBD2 matching 12 bases. Germline CDR1 is SGHAT and CDR2 is FQDESV (reference sequence). With 0 bases clipped from V and 8 bases from J, the junction kept 14 bases outside the gene matches. The CDR3 is 19 amino acids. The CDR3 DNA reads as TGTGCCAGCAGCTTAGCTCCTCTCCTGACTAGCGGGAGCCTAGATGAGCAGTTCTTC. Its protein is CASSLAPLLTSGSLDEQFF.

The rearrangement links TRBV14 to TRBJ2-1; 7 bases fit TRBD2. Trimming at V came to 8 bases and at J to 2 bases, leaving 6 bases not matched to a gene. CDR1 is SGHDN and CDR2 is FVKESK in the germline V gene. CDR3 length: 14 amino acids. In DNA form, the CDR3 reads TGTGCCAGCGGGCGGGAGTACCCCTACAATGAGCAGTTCTTC. Protein sequence: CASGREYPYNEQFF.

This clonotype has a count of ten or more. The rearrangement links TRBV12-3 or TRBV12-4 to TRBJ2-5; 14 nucleotides line up with TRBD2. The CDR3 runs to 16 residues. Trimming removed 6 bases from V and 7 bases from J; junction bases left unmatched: 10. CDR3 DNA sequence: TGTGCCAGCAGGACGGGACTAGCGGGAGTAGATGTGACCCAGTACTTC. Amino acids: CASRTGLAGVDVTQYF.

As regards this clonotype: A read error may be the cause here, since a much bigger clone is one base away. V is TRBV29-1 and J is TRBJ2-7; no firm D call. The CDR3 runs 12 residues. Germline lookup yields CDR1 SQVTM and CDR2 ANQGSEA. The CDR3 loop is CSVQDRSYEQYF. CDR3 DNA: TGCAGCGTTCAAGATCGGTCCTACGAGCAGTACTTC.

This clonotype was counted at least ten times. The V and J genes are TRBV28 and TRBJ1-5; D remains unclear. The CDR3 has 15 amino acids. From germline, CDR1 is MDHEN and CDR2 SYDVKM. V shed 4 bases and J shed 0 bases, with 10 bases lying between them. CDR3 DNA: TGTGCCAGCAGTTCATTCTGGGATAGCAATCAGCCCCAGCATTTT. Translating gives CASSSFWDSNQPQHF. Full variable domain (missing parts from reference TRBV28 and TRBJ1-5): DVKVTQSSRYLVKRTGEKVFLECVQDMDHENMFWYRQDPGLGLRLIYFSYDVKMKEKGDIPEGYSVSREKKERFSLILESASTNQTSMYLCASSSFWDSNQPQHFGDGTRLSIL.

The sample holds many counts of this clonotype. This rearrangement joins TRBV25-1 to TRBJ1-4, with D perhaps matching TRBD1 (6 bases). The germline CDR1 and CDR2 sequences are MGHDK and SYGVNS. The CDR3 runs to 20 residues. V was pared by 3 bases and J by 0 bases, with 23 bases between. The CDR3 here is CASSEPSTGALLATNEKLFF. CDR3 DNA: TGTGCCAGCAGTGAGCCATCGACAGGAGCGCTACTTGCAACTAATGAAAAACTGTTTTTT.

The chain links TRBV6-6 to TRBJ2-2, with a possible D match to TRBD2 (5 bases). The length of the CDR3 is 13 residues. Germline-derived CDR1 and CDR2 are MNHNY and SVGAGI (reference sequence). V shed 0 bases and J shed 6 bases, with 5 bases lying between them. CDR3 amino acids: CASSYSAAGELFF. In DNA, the CDR3 is TGTGCCAGCAGTTACTCAGCGGCCGGGGAGCTGTTTTTT.

This clonotype was seen only a few times. The V gene is TRBV7-6, the J gene TRBJ2-7, with TRBD2 identical over 14 bases. The CDR3 totals 16 residues. Germline V gene lookup returns CDR1 SGHVS and CDR2 FNYEAQ. V lost 6 bases, J lost 2 bases, and 6 bases stayed unmatched. CDR3 in amino acids: CASSLRTSGRTYEQYF. For the CDR3, the DNA is TGTGCCAGCAGTTTGCGGACTAGCGGGAGGACCTACGAGCAGTACTTC.

The chain employs TRBV7-8 and TRBJ2-1; no definite D call. The V and J ends lost 4 bases and 0 bases respectively, with 13 bases between them. The CDR3 is 16 amino acids. Germline V gene sequence: CDR1 SGHVS, CDR2 FQNEAQ. The CDR3 reads CASSSLISGSYNEQFF. The CDR3 DNA is TGTGCCAGCAGCTCCCTCATTTCTGGCTCCTACAATGAGCAGTTCTTC. Filled out from reference TRBV7-8 and TRBJ2-1, the complete variable domain reads GAGVSQSPRYKVAKRGQDVALRCDPISGHVSLFWYQQALGQGPEFLTYFQNEAQLDKSGLPSDRFFAERPEGSVSTLKIQRTQQEDSAVYLCASSSLISGSYNEQFFGPGTRLTVL.

This sequence joins TRBV12-3 or TRBV12-4 and TRBJ1-5; D not resolved. The CDR3 spans 14 residues. Trimming pared 2 bases from V and 4 bases from J, leaving 9 bases between. The CDR3 region has the DNA TGTGCCAGCAGTTTACGGCAGGCGAATCAGCCCCAGCATTTT. Residues: CASSLRQANQPQHF.

About this clonotype itself: The junction does not match germline at one end; this may be a read error. V is TRBV12-3 or TRBV12-4 and J is TRBJ1-5; 8 bases agree with TRBD1. This CDR3 has 16 amino acids. The CDR3 nucleotides are TGTGCCAGCAGTACCGGACAGGGAGTAAGCAATCGGCCCCAGCATTTT. This codes for CASSTGQGVSNRPQHF.

This clonotype was detected only a few times. The chain joins TRBV15 to TRBJ2-3; maybe TRBD2 (6 bases). The V end lost 6 bases, the J end lost 2 bases, and 15 bases lay between the germline ends. There are 15 residues in the CDR3. Per the germline V gene, CDR1 is LNHNV and CDR2 is YYDKDF (reference sequence). The DNA of the CDR3 is TGTGCCACCAGTTTTGGGGGGATCAACACAGATACGCAGTATTTT. Its protein product is CATSFGGINTDTQYF.

The rearrangement joins TRBV9 to TRBJ1-5; D unresolved. The CDR3 has 13 amino acids. CDR1 and CDR2 from the germline V gene are SGDLS and YYNGEE. Trimming removed 6 bases at V and 7 bases at J, with 14 bases between. The DNA of the CDR3 is TGTGCCAGCACGGCCGGGGAGGGCCAGCCCCAGCATTTT. The encoded protein is CASTAGEGQPQHF.